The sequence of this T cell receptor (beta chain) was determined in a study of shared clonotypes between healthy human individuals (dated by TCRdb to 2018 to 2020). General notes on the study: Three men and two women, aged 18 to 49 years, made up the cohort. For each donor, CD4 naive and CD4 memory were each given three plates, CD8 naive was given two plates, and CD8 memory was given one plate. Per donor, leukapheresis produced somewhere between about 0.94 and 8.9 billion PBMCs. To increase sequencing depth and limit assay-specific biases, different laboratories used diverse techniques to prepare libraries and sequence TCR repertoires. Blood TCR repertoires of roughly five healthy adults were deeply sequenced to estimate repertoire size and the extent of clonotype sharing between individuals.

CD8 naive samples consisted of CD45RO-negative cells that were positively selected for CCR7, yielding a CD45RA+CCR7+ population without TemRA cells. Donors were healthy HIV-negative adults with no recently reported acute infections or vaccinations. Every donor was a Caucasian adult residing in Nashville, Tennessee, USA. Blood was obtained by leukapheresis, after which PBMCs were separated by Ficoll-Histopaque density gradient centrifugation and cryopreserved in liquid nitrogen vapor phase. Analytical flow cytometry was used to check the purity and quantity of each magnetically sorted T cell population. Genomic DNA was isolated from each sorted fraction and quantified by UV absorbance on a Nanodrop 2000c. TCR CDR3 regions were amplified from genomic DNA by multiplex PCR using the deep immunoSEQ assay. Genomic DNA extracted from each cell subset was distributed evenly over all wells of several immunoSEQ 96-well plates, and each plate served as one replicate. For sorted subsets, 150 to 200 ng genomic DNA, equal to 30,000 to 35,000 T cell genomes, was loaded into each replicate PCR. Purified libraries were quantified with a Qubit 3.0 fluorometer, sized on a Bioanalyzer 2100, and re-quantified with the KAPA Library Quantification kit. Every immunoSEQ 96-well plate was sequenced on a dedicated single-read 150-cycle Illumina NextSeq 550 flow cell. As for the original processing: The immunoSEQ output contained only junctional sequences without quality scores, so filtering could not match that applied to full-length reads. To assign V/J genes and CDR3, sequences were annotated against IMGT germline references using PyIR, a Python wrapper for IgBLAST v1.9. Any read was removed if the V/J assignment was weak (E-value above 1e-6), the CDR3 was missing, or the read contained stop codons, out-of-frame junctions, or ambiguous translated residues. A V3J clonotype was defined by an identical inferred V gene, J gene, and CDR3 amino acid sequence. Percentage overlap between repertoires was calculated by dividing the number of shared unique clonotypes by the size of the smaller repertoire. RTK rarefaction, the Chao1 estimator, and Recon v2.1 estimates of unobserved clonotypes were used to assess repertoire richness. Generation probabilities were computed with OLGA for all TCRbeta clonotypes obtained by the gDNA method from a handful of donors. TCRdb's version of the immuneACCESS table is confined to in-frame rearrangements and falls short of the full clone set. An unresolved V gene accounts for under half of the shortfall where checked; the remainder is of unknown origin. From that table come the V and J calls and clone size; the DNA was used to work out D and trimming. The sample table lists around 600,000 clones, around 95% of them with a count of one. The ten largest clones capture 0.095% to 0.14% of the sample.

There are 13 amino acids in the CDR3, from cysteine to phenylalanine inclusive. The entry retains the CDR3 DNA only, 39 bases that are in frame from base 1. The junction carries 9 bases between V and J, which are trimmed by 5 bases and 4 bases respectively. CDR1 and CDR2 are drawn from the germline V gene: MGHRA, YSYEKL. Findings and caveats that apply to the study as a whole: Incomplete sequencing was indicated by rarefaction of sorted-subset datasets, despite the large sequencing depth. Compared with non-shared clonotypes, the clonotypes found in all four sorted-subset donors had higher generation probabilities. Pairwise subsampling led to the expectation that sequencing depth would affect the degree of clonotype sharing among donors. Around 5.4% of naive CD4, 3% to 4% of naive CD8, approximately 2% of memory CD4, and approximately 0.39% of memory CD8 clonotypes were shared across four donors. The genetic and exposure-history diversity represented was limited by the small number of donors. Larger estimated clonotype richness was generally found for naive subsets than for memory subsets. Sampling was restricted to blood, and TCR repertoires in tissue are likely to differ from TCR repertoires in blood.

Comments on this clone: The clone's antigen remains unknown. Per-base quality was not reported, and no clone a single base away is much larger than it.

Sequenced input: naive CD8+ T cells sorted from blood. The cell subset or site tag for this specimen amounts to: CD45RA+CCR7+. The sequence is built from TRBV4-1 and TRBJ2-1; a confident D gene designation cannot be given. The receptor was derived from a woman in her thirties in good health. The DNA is TGCGCCAGCAGCGGACCCTTTTACAATGAGCAGTTCTTC. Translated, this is CASSGPFYNEQFF.